This passage covers 27 T cell receptor beta chains from one sample sequenced in a study of T cell repertoires in cytomegalovirus infection. TCRdb ran MiXCR on the reads and lists one entry per CDR3 protein. The table has around 94,000 distinct CDR3 sequences, approximately 16% seen once. Sequenced: PBMCs. The receptors originated from a human donor in good health (CMV status not recorded). Some clones in this sample may be carry-over from other donors' samples.

The chain carries TRBV20-1 and TRBJ1-4, with no clear D. Per germline, CDR1 DFQATT and CDR2 SNEGSKA (reference sequence). The CDR3 extends over 14 amino acids. Trimming left V 5 bases short and J 4 bases short, with 14 bases between. CDR3 region: CSASSAGVNEKLFF. The CDR3 DNA sequence: TGCAGTGCTTCTAGTGCCGGGGTTAATGAAAAACTGTTTTTT.

At least ten counts were recorded for this clonotype. The J gene is TRBJ2-1, the V gene TRBV27; 10 positions agree with TRBD2. After removal of 8 bases from V and 6 bases from J, the junction contained 1 base not matched to a gene. Germline V CDR1 and CDR2: MNHEY, SMNVEV (reference sequence). This CDR3 region has 12 residues. The CDR3 coding sequence is TGTGCCAGCGCTAGCGGGGGCAATGAGCAGTTCTTC. Translation: CASASGGNEQFF.

Relative to its sample, this clonotype is medium-sized. The chain couples TRBV7-2 to TRBJ2-4; D gene unclear. CDR1 is SGHTA and CDR2 is FQGNSA in the germline V gene. This CDR3 is built from 18 residues. V gave up 1 base and J gave up 0 bases, with 16 bases separating them. This chain's CDR3 is CASSLDPTDALAKNIQYF. In nucleotides, the CDR3 is TGTGCCAGCAGCTTAGATCCTACAGACGCACTAGCCAAAAACATTCAGTACTTC.

In its sample, this clonotype was seen many times. The rearrangement links TRBV7-2 to TRBJ2-1; perhaps TRBD1 as D (5 bases). CDR1 SGHTA and CDR2 FQGNSA come from the germline V gene. The V and J ends lost 1 base and 4 bases respectively, with 11 bases between them. The CDR3 contains 15 residues. CDR3 loop: CASSLDPNRYNEQFF. CDR3 nucleotides: TGTGCCAGCAGCTTAGACCCCAACAGGTACAATGAGCAGTTCTTC.

The chain recombines TRBV7-8 with TRBJ1-5, with a tentative D call TRBD1 (6 bases). Trimming pared 1 base from V and 5 bases from J, leaving 15 bases between. Germline V gene data show CDR1 as SGHVS and CDR2 as FQNEAQ. CDR3 length equals 16 residues. The CDR3, as DNA: TGTGCCAGCAGCTTAGATTTGCCACAGGGCCATCAGCCCCAGCATTTT. Translation: CASSLDLPQGHQPQHF. Based on the CDR3 plus reference TRBV7-8 and TRBJ1-5, the full variable domain is GAGVSQSPRYKVAKRGQDVALRCDPISGHVSLFWYQQALGQGPEFLTYFQNEAQLDKSGLPSDRFFAERPEGSVSTLKIQRTQQEDSAVYLCASSLDLPQGHQPQHFGDGTRLSIL.

Regarding this clonotype: One junction end does not reproduce the germline sequence, and a read error may be involved. The rearrangement uses TRBV4-2 and TRBJ2-1; possibly TRBD2 for D (6 bases). CDR1 and CDR2 from the germline V gene are LGHNA and YNFKEQ. This CDR3 contains 13 residues. The CDR3 nucleotides read TGTGCCAGCAGCCAAGAGGAGGGGACCGAGCGGTTCTTC. As protein: CASSQEEGTERFF.

This clonotype came up a few times. The gene calls are TRBV11-3 and TRBJ1-1; 7 nucleotides line up with TRBD1. Trimming at V came to 2 bases and at J to 7 bases, leaving 7 bases not matched to a gene. Germline values: CDR1 SGHNT, CDR2 YENEEA. CDR3 length: 14 residues. The CDR3 loop reads CASSLYGRDSEAFF. The CDR3 DNA follows: TGTGCCAGCAGCTTATACGGTAGGGACAGTGAAGCTTTCTTT.

This clonotype occurred many times. The chain uses TRBV5-4 and TRBJ2-3; 9 nucleotides agree with TRBD2. Germline CDR1 and CDR2: SGHNT and YYREEE (reference sequence). The J segment lost 0 bases and the V segment lost 5 bases, leaving 4 bases of the junction unmatched. The CDR3 is made up of 15 amino acids. Here the CDR3 reads CASSPSGGSTDTQYF. For the CDR3, the DNA is TGTGCCAGCAGTCCCAGCGGGGGGAGCACAGATACGCAGTATTTT.

The chain recombines TRBV20-1 with TRBJ2-7; 7 positions match TRBD2. The germline CDR1 and CDR2 sequences are DFQATT and SNEGSKA (reference sequence). The CDR3 is 13 amino acids. V lost 4 bases to trimming and J lost 4 bases; unmatched junction nucleotides: 7. The CDR3 DNA reads as TGCAGTGCTAATCTCGGGGGGACGTACGAGCAGTACTTC. It codes for CSANLGGTYEQYF.

This clonotype was observed a handful of times. The rearrangement uses TRBV28 and TRBJ2-3; 9 bases align to TRBD1. The CDR3 has 16 residues. With V trimmed by 6 bases and J by 1 base, 8 bases remained unmatched. Germline V gene lookup returns CDR1 MDHEN and CDR2 SYDVKM. The CDR3 sequence is CASSRPGTGRTDTQYF. For the CDR3, the DNA is TGTGCCAGCAGCCGTCCCGGGACAGGGCGCACAGATACGCAGTATTTT.

A note on this clonotype: A much bigger clone sits one base away, suggesting this may be a read error. The chain has TRBV7-2 and TRBJ2-1; the D is unclear. CDR3 length: 14 amino acids. Germline V gives CDR1 SGHTA, CDR2 FQGNSA. V was cut by 2 bases and J by 12 bases, with 17 bases left in between. The CDR3 protein is CASSLRPRQVSQFF. CDR3 bases: TGTGCCAGCAGCTTAAGACCCCGGCAGGTCTCGCAGTTCTTC.

The rearrangement joins TRBV11-3 to TRBJ2-5; TRBD1 agrees at 9 bases. The V gene's germline CDR1 is SGHNT and CDR2 YENEEA. Germline trimming cut 5 bases from V and 5 bases from J; bases unmatched to any gene: 9. The CDR3 loop spans 15 amino acids. The CDR3 DNA is TGTGCCAGCAGCCTCTATGGGACAGGGTCGGAGACCCAGTACTTC. It codes for CASSLYGTGSETQYF.

CDR3 in DNA: TGTGCCAGCAGTGTTACCGGGATTAATGAAAAACTGTTTTTT. As protein: CASSVTGINEKLFF. The rearrangement uses TRBV25-1 and TRBJ1-4; D remains ambiguous. V lost 4 bases and J 4 bases, leaving 10 bases between the germline ends. The CDR3 is 14 amino acids. Germline V gives CDR1 MGHDK, CDR2 SYGVNS.

The table lists this clonotype with many counts. The CDR3 loop is CASSLSGGGTEAFF. As DNA, the CDR3 is TGTGCCAGCAGCTTGTCAGGGGGCGGCACTGAAGCTTTCTTT. The chain combines TRBV7-9 with TRBJ1-1; 8 bases are a match to TRBD1. The CDR3 consists of 14 residues. The trim removed 3 bases at V and 4 bases at J, leaving 4 bases unmatched. Germline-derived CDR1 and CDR2 are SEHNR and FQNEAQ (reference sequence).

This clonotype was seen ten or more times. This chain connects TRBV12-3 or TRBV12-4 to TRBJ2-5; no firm D call. V was cut by 1 base and J by 4 bases, with 7 bases left in between. The CDR3 has 13 amino acids. The CDR3 nucleotides read TGTGCCAGCAGTTTAGGGTATCTAGAGACCCAGTACTTC. Translating it yields CASSLGYLETQYF.

This clonotype was recorded at least ten times. The V gene is TRBV7-9, the J gene TRBJ2-7, with a possible D match to TRBD1 (6 bases). Trimming stripped 4 bases from V and 3 bases from J, with 10 bases between. The CDR3 runs to 13 residues. In germline, CDR1 is SEHNR, CDR2 FQNEAQ (reference sequence). The chain's CDR3 is CASSSQGFYEQYF. CDR3 in DNA: TGTGCCAGCAGCTCTCAGGGGTTCTACGAGCAGTACTTC.

This clonotype was detected only a few times. This chain links TRBV28 with TRBJ2-2; D might be TRBD1 (8 bases). CDR1 and CDR2 from the germline V gene are MDHEN and SYDVKM. The CDR3 is made up of 15 amino acids. Trimming removed 5 bases from V and 6 bases from J, with 16 bases in between. The CDR3 region has the DNA TGTGCCAGCAGTACGCAGGGGGCGGGGGCCGGGGAGCTGTTTTTT. Its translation: CASSTQGAGAGELFF.

The chain recombines TRBV28 with TRBJ2-7, with 10 bases aligning to TRBD2. V shed 3 bases, J shed 1 base, and the junction held 3 bases outside the gene matches. From germline, CDR1 is MDHEN and CDR2 SYDVKM. The CDR3 is 15 residues long. As DNA, the CDR3 is TGTGCCAGCAGTTTCCCAGCGGGGGGGTCCTACGAGCAGTACTTC. This codes for CASSFPAGGSYEQYF.

This chain connects TRBV4-3 to TRBJ2-1; 7 bases are a match to TRBD2. The J call could be wrong; TRBJ2-7 is a better fit for the DNA end. Per the germline V gene, CDR1 is LGHNA and CDR2 is YSLEER. CDR3 size: 17 residues. Here the CDR3 DNA reads TGCGCCAGCAGCCGGACCCACGGCGCGGGGGAGTACAATGAGCAGTACTTC. Protein: CASSRTHGAGEYNEQYF.

V and J are TRBV11-2 and TRBJ1-2; the match to TRBD1 covers 8 bases. V was clipped by 3 bases and J by 3 bases; unmatched bases: 6. Per the germline V gene, CDR1 is SGHAT and CDR2 is FQNNGV. The CDR3 runs 15 residues. This CDR3 reads CASSLRAGGYYGYTF. The CDR3 DNA is TGTGCCAGCAGCTTGCGGGCAGGGGGCTACTATGGCTACACCTTC.

This clonotype was counted between two and nine times. The rearrangement links TRBV20-1 to TRBJ2-5; 8 positions agree with TRBD1. J gave up 5 bases and V 0 bases, and 5 bases lay outside the gene matches. This CDR3 has 14 residues. The germline gives CDR1 DFQATT, CDR2 SNEGSKA (reference sequence). The CDR3 coding sequence is TGCAGTGCTAGAGACCGCCAGGGGGCCGAGACCCAGTACTTC. This encodes CSARDRQGAETQYF.

This rearrangement joins TRBV29-1 to TRBJ1-1; D gene unclear. The V gene lost 3 bases and the J gene lost 4 bases, with 15 bases spanning the gap. Germline CDR1 reads SQVTM; CDR2 reads ANQGSEA. The CDR3 is 14 amino acids. The CDR3 nucleotides read TGCAGCGTTGACTCTAGAACACGAACCACTGAAGCTTTCTTT. Amino acid sequence: CSVDSRTRTTEAFF.

This sequence joins TRBV5-5 and TRBJ2-1, with TRBD1 matching 7 bases. After removal of 5 bases from V and 9 bases from J, the junction contained 17 bases not matched to a gene. Germline V gene lookup returns CDR1 SGHKS and CDR2 YYEKEE (reference sequence). CDR3 size: 16 residues. CDR3 DNA sequence: TGTGCCAGCAGTCAAAAGCCCCGGGACAGCGAGGGTGAGCAGTTCTTC. Its protein product is CASSQKPRDSEGEQFF.

This clonotype has ten or more counts. The J gene is TRBJ2-4, the V gene TRBV7-6; a possible D gene is TRBD1 (7 bases). The CDR3 length is 21 residues. Trimming stripped 4 bases from V and 0 bases from J, with 28 bases between. The germline CDR1 and CDR2 sequences are SGHVS and FNYEAQ. The CDR3 nucleotides are TGTGCCAGCAGCTCTAGAGGAGGGGGCAGGACTAAGATAATAGCCAAAAACATTCAGTACTTC. Translated: CASSSRGGGRTKIIAKNIQYF.

The sample holds a few counts of this clonotype. The chain combines TRBV15 with TRBJ1-1, with 9 bases identical to TRBD1. The length of the CDR3 is 15 residues. After removal of 3 bases from V and 5 bases from J, the junction contained 7 bases not matched to a gene. The germline V gene has CDR1 LNHNV and CDR2 YYDKDF (reference sequence). CDR3: CATSRETGGLTEAFF. The DNA of the CDR3 is TGTGCCACCAGCAGGGAAACAGGGGGCTTGACTGAAGCTTTCTTT.

There are many counts of this clonotype. At one boundary the junction diverges from the germline segment, which might be a read error. The CDR3 reads CASSRDVGQGKVF. Here the CDR3 DNA reads TGTGCCAGCAGCCGCGATGTTGGGCAGGGAAAGGTCTTT. The J gene is TRBJ1-1, the V gene TRBV7-2; tentative D call: TRBD1 (5 bases). From germline, CDR1 is SGHTA and CDR2 FQGNSA. The CDR3 has 13 amino acids.

Notes on this clonotype: A much larger clone lies one base from this, so it may be a read error. The V gene is TRBV7-4, the J gene TRBJ1-5, with 8 bases fitting TRBD1. The V gene's germline CDR1 is SGHVT and CDR2 SQSDAQ. The CDR3 is 15 residues long. The CDR3 DNA sequence: TGTGCCAGCAGCCTCGACAGGGGTGTAGAGCAGCCCCGGCATTTT. This gives the protein CASSLDRGVEQPRHF.